Listed below are T cell receptor beta chains from one sample, sequenced in a study of blood T cell repertoires in COVID-19. The data were produced by immunoSEQ multiplex PCR, yet TCRdb's version contains in-frame clones alone and is incomplete. Of roughly 330,000 clones detected, more than 70% appear once; the ten largest clones hold approximately 5.3%. Sequenced sample: PBMCs or T cells enriched from blood (not recorded which). These TCRs come from a woman in her twenties or thirties who had recovered from COVID-19. CDR3s include the opening cysteine and the closing phenylalanine or tryptophan. The D gene is left open where the match is weak. The listing skips clone size in some rows; elsewhere it reads once, few, many or a size class.

j_call: TRBJ1-1; clone_size: NA; d_call: NA; v_call: TRBV3-1/TRBV3-2; cdr3_aa: CASSQDGQGNTEAFF; cdr3_nt: TGTGCCAGCAGCCAAGATGGTCAGGGGAACACTGAAGCTTTCTTT
j_call: TRBJ1-1; clone_size: NA; d_call: TRBD1; v_call: TRBV6-2/TRBV6-3; cdr3_aa: CASSYTGTEGTEAFF; cdr3_nt: TGTGCCAGCAGTTACACCGGGACAGAAGGCACTGAAGCTTTCTTT
j_call: TRBJ1-1; clone_size: NA; d_call: TRBD1; v_call: TRBV28; cdr3_aa: CASNIQGAAEAFF; cdr3_nt: TGTGCCAGCAATATTCAGGGGGCGGCTGAAGCTTTCTTT
j_call: TRBJ1-1; clone_size: NA; d_call: NA; v_call: TRBV5-6; cdr3_aa: CASSSLYSDTEAFF; cdr3_nt: TGTGCCAGCAGCTCACTATACTCTGACACTGAAGCTTTCTTT
j_call: TRBJ2-5; clone_size: NA; d_call: NA; v_call: TRBV6-6; cdr3_aa: CASSGGGWETQYF; cdr3_nt: TGTGCCAGCAGCGGAGGAGGGTGGGAGACCCAGTACTTC
j_call: TRBJ2-7; clone_size: NA; d_call: TRBD1; v_call: TRBV27; cdr3_aa: CASSLLGQGVYEQYF; cdr3_nt: TGTGCCAGCAGTTTATTGGGGCAGGGGGTCTACGAGCAGTACTTC
j_call: TRBJ2-1; clone_size: NA; d_call: NA; v_call: TRBV27; cdr3_aa: CASSLGLYNEQFF; cdr3_nt: TGTGCCAGCAGTTTAGGACTTTACAATGAGCAGTTCTTC
j_call: TRBJ2-3; clone_size: NA; d_call: TRBD2; v_call: TRBV11-3; cdr3_aa: CASSRRSGGATDTQYF; cdr3_nt: TGTGCCAGCAGCCGGCGTAGCGGGGGGGCGACAGATACGCAGTATTTT
j_call: TRBJ1-3; clone_size: NA; d_call: TRBD1; v_call: TRBV5-6; cdr3_aa: CASSFWDRGGNTIYF; cdr3_nt: TGTGCCAGCAGCTTCTGGGACAGGGGTGGAAACACCATATATTTT
j_call: TRBJ1-1; clone_size: NA; d_call: NA; v_call: TRBV3-1/TRBV3-2; cdr3_aa: CASSPPEAVEAFF; cdr3_nt: TGTGCCAGCAGCCCCCCCGAGGCGGTTGAAGCTTTCTTT
j_call: TRBJ1-2; clone_size: NA; d_call: NA; v_call: TRBV12-3/TRBV12-4; cdr3_aa: CASGGAGWGYTF; cdr3_nt: TGTGCCAGCGGCGGGGCGGGATGGGGCTACACCTTC
j_call: TRBJ1-6; clone_size: once; d_call: NA; v_call: TRBV5-4; cdr3_aa: CASSLEGYSPLHF; cdr3_nt: TGTGCCAGCAGCCTAGAGGGCTACTCACCCCTCCACTTT
j_call: TRBJ1-1; clone_size: NA; d_call: TRBD1; v_call: TRBV19; cdr3_aa: CASNSPADRAGNTEAFF; cdr3_nt: TGTGCCAGTAATTCTCCGGCGGACAGGGCAGGGAATACTGAAGCTTTCTTT
j_call: TRBJ2-7; clone_size: few; d_call: TRBD2; v_call: TRBV6-1; cdr3_aa: CASSEGLAGGIGSYEQYF; cdr3_nt: TGTGCCAGCAGTGAGGGGCTAGCGGGTGGCATTGGCTCCTACGAGCAGTACTTC
j_call: TRBJ2-7; clone_size: NA; d_call: NA; v_call: TRBV12-3/TRBV12-4; cdr3_aa: CASSLFRYEQYF; cdr3_nt: TGTGCCAGCAGTTTGTTCAGATACGAGCAGTACTTC
j_call: TRBJ1-4; clone_size: NA; d_call: NA; v_call: TRBV19; cdr3_aa: CASSTGTPEKLFF; cdr3_nt: TGTGCCAGTAGTACCGGGACTCCAGAAAAACTGTTTTTT
j_call: TRBJ2-3; clone_size: NA; d_call: NA; v_call: TRBV5-5; cdr3_aa: CASSQAGTQYF; cdr3_nt: TGTGCCAGCAGCCAGGCGGGGACGCAGTATTTT
j_call: TRBJ2-7; clone_size: NA; d_call: NA; v_call: TRBV10-3; cdr3_aa: CAIGDWTPTREQYF; cdr3_nt: TGTGCCATCGGGGACTGGACACCCACCCGCGAGCAGTACTTC
j_call: TRBJ2-2; clone_size: NA; d_call: TRBD2; v_call: TRBV4-3; cdr3_aa: CASSIYLAGSNTGELFF; cdr3_nt: TGCGCCAGCAGCATCTATTTAGCGGGGAGCAACACCGGGGAGCTGTTTTTT
j_call: TRBJ2-7; clone_size: NA; d_call: NA; v_call: TRBV5-4; cdr3_aa: CASRERGGDYEQYF; cdr3_nt: TGTGCCAGCAGGGAAAGGGGGGGGGACTACGAGCAGTACTTC
j_call: TRBJ2-1; clone_size: NA; d_call: NA; v_call: TRBV9; cdr3_aa: CASSGPPSYNEQFF; cdr3_nt: TGTGCCAGCAGCGGGCCCCCCTCCTACAATGAGCAGTTCTTC
j_call: TRBJ1-1; clone_size: NA; d_call: NA; v_call: TRBV4-3; cdr3_aa: CASSRGWSRGAFF; cdr3_nt: TGCGCCAGCAGCCGCGGATGGAGCAGGGGTGCTTTCTTT
j_call: TRBJ1-3; clone_size: once; d_call: NA; v_call: TRBV28; cdr3_aa: CASRGGRGPYSGNTIYF; cdr3_nt: TGTGCCAGCAGGGGGGGTAGGGGACCCTACTCTGGAAACACCATATATTTT
j_call: TRBJ1-5; clone_size: NA; d_call: NA; v_call: TRBV6-6; cdr3_aa: CASSYSSGDSNQPQHF; cdr3_nt: TGTGCCAGCAGTTACTCTTCGGGGGATAGCAATCAGCCCCAGCATTTT
j_call: TRBJ1-6; clone_size: NA; d_call: TRBD1; v_call: TRBV5-6; cdr3_aa: CASSSDRFNSPLHF; cdr3_nt: TGTGCCAGCAGCTCGGACAGGTTTAATTCACCCCTCCACTTT
j_call: TRBJ1-2; clone_size: few; d_call: NA; v_call: TRBV3-1/TRBV3-2; cdr3_aa: CASSQDRVSVSRVYGYTF; cdr3_nt: TGTGCCAGCAGCCAAGATCGGGTCTCAGTATCCAGGGTCTATGGCTACACCTTC
j_call: TRBJ2-2; clone_size: NA; d_call: TRBD1; v_call: TRBV5-1; cdr3_aa: CASSWTGTGGFGELFF; cdr3_nt: TGCGCCAGCAGCTGGACCGGGACAGGAGGATTCGGGGAGCTGTTTTTT
j_call: TRBJ2-2; clone_size: NA; d_call: NA; v_call: TRBV5-1; cdr3_aa: CASSRSGRNTGELFF; cdr3_nt: TGCGCCAGCAGCAGGTCCGGGAGGAACACCGGGGAGCTGTTTTTT
j_call: TRBJ2-3; clone_size: NA; d_call: TRBD2; v_call: TRBV28; cdr3_aa: CASSPHTPSGGGTDTQYF; cdr3_nt: TGTGCCAGCAGTCCCCACACCCCCAGCGGGGGCGGAACGGATACGCAGTATTTT
j_call: TRBJ2-1; clone_size: NA; d_call: NA; v_call: TRBV21-1; cdr3_aa: CASSKGRLGFYEQFF; cdr3_nt: TGTGCCAGCAGCAAAGGTAGACTAGGGTTTTATGAGCAGTTCTTC